This TCR beta chain was observed in a study of T cell responses to AZD1222 COVID-19 vaccine. This CDR3 has 13 residues. V lost 6 bases and J 8 bases, leaving 15 bases between the germline ends. Germline loops: CDR1 SGHRS, CDR2 YFSETQ. The protocol was immunoSEQ multiplex PCR, while the TCRdb copy is restricted to in-frame clones and leaves out a portion. The sample records some 100,000 clones, about 83% being singletons. Here the sequenced sample was peripheral blood, taken on day 0 of AZD1222 vaccination. The chain joins TRBV5-1 to TRBJ2-1; D unclear. The source of this sequence is an adult in good health. CDR3 region: CASTTESTDEQFF. The CDR3 DNA is TGCGCCAGCACCACAGAAAGTACGGATGAGCAGTTCTTC.